This T cell receptor beta chain was retrieved from a study of cytomegalovirus exposure and HLA in healthy donors. Study findings and constraints: Compared with the approximately 680-donor mean, an Asian-associated ancestry cluster reportedly had fewer N-insertions, according to a later analysis. There were some V segments, including TRBV6-2 and TRBV6-3, excluded as indistinguishable.

As to this clone: Its antigen is as yet unknown. This sample also contains other DNA sequences that code for the same CDR3.

V shed 3 bases, J shed 3 bases, and the junction held 5 bases outside the gene matches. There are 15 residues in the CDR3. Germline values: CDR1 SGHAT, CDR2 FQNNGV. PCR employed 60 Vbeta and 13 Jbeta primers. Data came from immunoSEQ multiplex PCR; TCRdb stores just in-frame clones and leaves some out. The sample contains around 54,000 clones, over 70% of which appear only once. This chain links TRBV11-2 with TRBJ2-7; 10 bases match TRBD1. The sequencing sample was made of PBMCs. The source of this sequence is a man younger than 45 in good health and CMV-seropositive. The CDR3 coding sequence is TGTGCCAGCAGCTTGGAGACAGGGGGCTTCTACGAGCAGTACTTC. Translation gives CASSLETGGFYEQYF.